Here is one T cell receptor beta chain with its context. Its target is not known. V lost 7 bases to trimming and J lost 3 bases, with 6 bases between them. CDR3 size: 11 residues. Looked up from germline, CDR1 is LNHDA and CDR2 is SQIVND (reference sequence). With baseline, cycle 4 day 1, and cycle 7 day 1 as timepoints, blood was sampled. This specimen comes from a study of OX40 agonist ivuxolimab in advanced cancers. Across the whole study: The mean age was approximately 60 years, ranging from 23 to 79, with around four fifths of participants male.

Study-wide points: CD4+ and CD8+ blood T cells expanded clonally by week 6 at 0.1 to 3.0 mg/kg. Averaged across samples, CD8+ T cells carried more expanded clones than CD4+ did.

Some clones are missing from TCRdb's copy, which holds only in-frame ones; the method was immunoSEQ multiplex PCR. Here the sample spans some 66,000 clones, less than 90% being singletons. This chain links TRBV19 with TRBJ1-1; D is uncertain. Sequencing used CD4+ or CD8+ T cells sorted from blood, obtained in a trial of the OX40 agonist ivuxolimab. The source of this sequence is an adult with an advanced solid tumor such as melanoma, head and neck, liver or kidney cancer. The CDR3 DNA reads TGTGCCAGTATGTCTTACACTGAAGCTTTCTTT. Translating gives CASMSYTEAFF.